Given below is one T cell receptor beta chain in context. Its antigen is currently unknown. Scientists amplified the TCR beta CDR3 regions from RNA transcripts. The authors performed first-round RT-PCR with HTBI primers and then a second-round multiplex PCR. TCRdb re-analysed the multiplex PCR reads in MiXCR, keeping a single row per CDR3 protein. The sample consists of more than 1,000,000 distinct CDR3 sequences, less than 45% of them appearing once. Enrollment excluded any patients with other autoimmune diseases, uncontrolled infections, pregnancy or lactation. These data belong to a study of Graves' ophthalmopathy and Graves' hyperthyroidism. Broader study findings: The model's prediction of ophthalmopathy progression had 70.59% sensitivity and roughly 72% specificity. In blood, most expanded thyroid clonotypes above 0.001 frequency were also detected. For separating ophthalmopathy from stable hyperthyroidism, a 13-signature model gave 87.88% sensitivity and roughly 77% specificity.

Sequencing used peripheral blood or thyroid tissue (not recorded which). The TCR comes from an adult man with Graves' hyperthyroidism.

The chain's CDR3 is CASSLGAGLRGYTF. The CDR3 DNA reads as TGTGCCAGCAGTTTGGGGGCTGGGCTCCGGGGCTACACCTTC. The rearrangement joins TRBV12-3 or TRBV12-4 to TRBJ1-2; a weak D match, TRBD1 (6 bases). V lost 3 bases, J lost 8 bases, and 16 bases lay in between. The CDR3 length is 14 residues.